This T cell receptor (beta chain) originates from a study of human T cells and chemical hapten exposure. This clonotype was seen repeatedly, ten times or more. Time point noted: patch test 1, 2 weeks after DPC sensitization. The sample's treatment: therapeutic diphenylcyclopropenone sensitization with weekly scalp DPC. The V gene's germline CDR1 is SGHTA and CDR2 FQGNSA. This CDR3 region has 15 residues. V dropped 3 bases and J dropped 5 bases, with 16 bases sitting between them. Unique molecular identifiers were affixed to discrete cDNA molecules within the library. TCRdb redid the calling of the RACE reads with MiXCR, one entry per CDR3 protein. The table includes tens of thousands of distinct CDR3 sequences, about 9.6% detected once.

The chain carries TRBV7-2 and TRBJ1-1; D is perhaps TRBD1 (6 bases). The receptor was derived from a woman between 35 and 50 years old with alopecia areata. Some clones in this sample may be carry-over from other donors' samples. The starting material was whole blood, obtained in connection with sensitization to the hapten diphenylcyclopropenone (DPC). CDR3 residues: CASSFRSGGRTEAFF. The CDR3 DNA is TGTGCCAGCAGCTTTCGGTCGGGGGGCAGAACTGAAGCTTTCTTT.